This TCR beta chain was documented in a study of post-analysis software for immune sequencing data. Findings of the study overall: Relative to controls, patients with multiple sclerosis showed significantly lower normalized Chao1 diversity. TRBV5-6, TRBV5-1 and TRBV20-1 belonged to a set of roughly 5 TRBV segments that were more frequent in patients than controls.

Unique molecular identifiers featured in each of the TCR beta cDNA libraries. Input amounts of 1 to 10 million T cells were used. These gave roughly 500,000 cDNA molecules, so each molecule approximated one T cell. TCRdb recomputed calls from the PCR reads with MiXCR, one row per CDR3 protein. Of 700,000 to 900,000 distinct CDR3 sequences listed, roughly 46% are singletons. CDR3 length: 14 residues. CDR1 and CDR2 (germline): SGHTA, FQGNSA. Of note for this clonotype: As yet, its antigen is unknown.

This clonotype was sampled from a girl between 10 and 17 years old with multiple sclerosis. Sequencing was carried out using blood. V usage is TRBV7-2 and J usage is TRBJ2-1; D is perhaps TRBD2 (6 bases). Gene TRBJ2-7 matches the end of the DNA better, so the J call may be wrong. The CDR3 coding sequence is TGTGCCAGCAGCCCCTCGAGCGGGTACAATGAGCAGTACTTC. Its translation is CASSPSSGYNEQYF.